These T cell receptor beta chains were read from a single sample in a study of beta chain features in type 1 diabetes. Data came from immunoSEQ multiplex PCR; TCRdb stores just in-frame clones and leaves some out. Of about 660,000 clones in the sample, more than 12% were seen once. The sample was naive CD4+ T cells from blood. The receptors stem from a young man with type 1 diabetes. The CDR3 runs from the conserved cysteine through the conserved F or W. The order of the fields is clone size, J gene, D gene, V gene, CDR3 DNA, CDR3 protein. D genes are given only for firm matches. Rows give clone size only sometimes, using once, few, many, or a class for an expanded clone.

abundance: .
j_gene: TRBJ2-5
d_gene: .
v_gene: TRBV7-7
CDR3nt: TGTGCTAGCAGCAACCAGGGGGGTCTCCAAGAGACCCAGTACTTC
CDR3aa: CASSNQGGLQETQYF

abundance: .
j_gene: TRBJ1-2
d_gene: .
v_gene: TRBV5-4
CDR3nt: TGTGCCAGCAGCTCCCGTCTTTTAGTACAGGCTGGAGGCTACACCTTC
CDR3aa: CASSSRLLVQAGGYTF

abundance: .
j_gene: TRBJ2-3
d_gene: .
v_gene: TRBV21-1
CDR3nt: TGTGCCAGCCCTTGGGTCCTCCCGTATTTT
CDR3aa: CASPWVLPYF

abundance: .
j_gene: TRBJ2-2
d_gene: TRBD1
v_gene: TRBV9
CDR3nt: TGTGCCAGCAGCTACAGGGGAACCGGGGAGCTGTTTTTT
CDR3aa: CASSYRGTGELFF

abundance: few
j_gene: TRBJ1-2
d_gene: .
v_gene: TRBV29-1
CDR3nt: TGCAGCGTTGTGGAGAACTATGGCTACACCTTC
CDR3aa: CSVVENYGYTF

abundance: .
j_gene: TRBJ2-3
d_gene: .
v_gene: TRBV6-5
CDR3nt: TGTGCCAGCAGCCCCACGCCCAGCGGCACAGATACGCAGTATTTT
CDR3aa: CASSPTPSGTDTQYF

abundance: few
j_gene: TRBJ2-4
d_gene: TRBD1
v_gene: TRBV5-1
CDR3nt: TGCGCCAGCAGCTGGGGACAGGGGCGACTAGCCAAAAACATTCAGTACTTC
CDR3aa: CASSWGQGRLAKNIQYF

abundance: few
j_gene: TRBJ1-4
d_gene: TRBD1
v_gene: TRBV4-1
CDR3nt: TGCGCCAGCAGCAGGACAGGCCTTGCAACTAATGAAAAACTGTTTTTT
CDR3aa: CASSRTGLATNEKLFF

abundance: once
j_gene: TRBJ1-1
d_gene: .
v_gene: TRBV7-8
CDR3nt: TGTGCCAGCAGCTTCCAGGTGGCGCCGAACACTGAAGCTTTCTTT
CDR3aa: CASSFQVAPNTEAFF

abundance: .
j_gene: TRBJ2-1
d_gene: TRBD2
v_gene: TRBV29-1
CDR3nt: TGCAGCGTTACCCGGACTAGCGGGAGCTACAATGAGCAGTTCTTC
CDR3aa: CSVTRTSGSYNEQFF

abundance: .
j_gene: TRBJ1-2
d_gene: .
v_gene: TRBV15
CDR3nt: TGTGCCACCAGCAGAGATTCGAAGACTCCCCCTGGCTACACCTTC
CDR3aa: CATSRDSKTPPGYTF

abundance: .
j_gene: TRBJ1-2
d_gene: TRBD1
v_gene: TRBV5-6
CDR3nt: TGTGCCAGCAGCTTTCCGACAGGGATCTATGGCTACACCTTC
CDR3aa: CASSFPTGIYGYTF

abundance: few
j_gene: TRBJ2-2
d_gene: TRBD1
v_gene: TRBV18
CDR3nt: TGTGCCAGCTCACCACCGAACAGGGGGCTGCACACCGGGGAGCTGTTTTTT
CDR3aa: CASSPPNRGLHTGELFF

abundance: .
j_gene: TRBJ1-5
d_gene: TRBD1
v_gene: TRBV28
CDR3nt: TGTGCCGGTAAAAGCGGGACAGGGAGGGGGCCCCAGCATTTT
CDR3aa: CAGKSGTGRGPQHF

abundance: .
j_gene: TRBJ2-7
d_gene: TRBD1
v_gene: TRBV30
CDR3nt: TGTGCCTGGAGTGTAAGGGGGCGCACGTTATACGAGCAGTACTTC
CDR3aa: CAWSVRGRTLYEQYF

abundance: few
j_gene: TRBJ2-1
d_gene: TRBD1
v_gene: TRBV6-6
CDR3nt: TGTGCCAGCGGCAGGGGGTCCTACAATGAGCAGTTCTTC
CDR3aa: CASGRGSYNEQFF

abundance: .
j_gene: TRBJ2-3
d_gene: .
v_gene: TRBV5-1
CDR3nt: TGCGCCAGCAGCCCGGGAACATTCGGGGCGTTGGATACGCAGTATTTT
CDR3aa: CASSPGTFGALDTQYF

abundance: .
j_gene: TRBJ2-5
d_gene: .
v_gene: TRBV6-5
CDR3nt: TGTGCCAGCAGTTACTCGGGCGGGGAGGAGACCCAGTACTTC
CDR3aa: CASSYSGGEETQYF

abundance: .
j_gene: TRBJ2-3
d_gene: TRBD2
v_gene: TRBV25-1
CDR3nt: TGTGCCAGCAGAAATTCCGGGGCTAGCGGGAGAGATACGCAGTATTTT
CDR3aa: CASRNSGASGRDTQYF

abundance: few
j_gene: TRBJ2-7
d_gene: .
v_gene: TRBV29-1
CDR3nt: TGCAGCGGCAATAGGGGGGGCGAGCAGTACTTC
CDR3aa: CSGNRGGEQYF

abundance: few
j_gene: TRBJ1-5
d_gene: .
v_gene: TRBV7-9
CDR3nt: TGTGCCAGCAGCTCACCCCAGGGGCAGCCCCAGCATTTT
CDR3aa: CASSSPQGQPQHF

abundance: few
j_gene: TRBJ2-5
d_gene: .
v_gene: TRBV21-1
CDR3nt: TGTGCCAGCAGCAAAAGGACCCAAGAGACCCAGTACTTC
CDR3aa: CASSKRTQETQYF

abundance: few
j_gene: TRBJ1-4
d_gene: .
v_gene: TRBV28
CDR3nt: TGTGCCAGCAGTTTATTGGGCAGAAGTTCAACTAATGAAAAACTGTTTTTT
CDR3aa: CASSLLGRSSTNEKLFF

abundance: few
j_gene: TRBJ2-5
d_gene: TRBD2
v_gene: TRBV28
CDR3nt: TGTGCCAGCAGTTTAGGCCGGACGAGCGGGGGGTTACAAGAGACCCAGTACTTC
CDR3aa: CASSLGRTSGGLQETQYF

abundance: .
j_gene: TRBJ2-1
d_gene: TRBD2
v_gene: TRBV5-4
CDR3nt: TGTGCAACGACTAGCGGGACCGTCTCCTACAATGAGCAGTTCTTC
CDR3aa: CATTSGTVSYNEQFF